This T cell receptor beta chain comes out of a study of blood T cells in healthy people across ages. The germline gives CDR1 DFQATT, CDR2 SNEGSKA (reference sequence). The length of the CDR3 is 13 residues. V shed 4 bases and J shed 5 bases, with 12 bases lying between them. A second about 7 to 12 cycle PCR used barcoded and J-beta primers. TCRdb fed the 5' RACE reads into MiXCR, producing one record per CDR3 protein. The sample has about 800,000 distinct CDR3 sequences; 58% are singletons. A word on this clonotype: Its antigen is not known.

Study-level findings and limits: The study lacked donor CMV status, which possibly confounded expanded clonotype changes.

Individuals who donated were healthy Caucasians from Russia aged roughly 6 to 90. V usage is TRBV20-1 and J usage is TRBJ1-5, with a possible D match to TRBD1 (5 bases). Sequencing was performed on blood. The sequence was collected from a young man in good health. The CDR3 loop is CSATTGVYQPQHF. CDR3 coding DNA: TGCAGTGCTACTACGGGGGTCTATCAGCCCCAGCATTTT.